The rows below give T cell receptor beta chains drawn from one sample of a study of T cells after yellow fever vaccination. MiXCR was run by TCRdb on the 5' RACE reads, yielding one entry per CDR3 protein. The table shows about 220,000 distinct CDR3 sequences, with approximately 3% occurring only once. Here the sequenced sample was CD4+ T cells sorted from PBMCs, taken 10 days after the yellow fever booster vaccination. The receptor set was obtained from a man aged 18 to 30 who received the YFV17D yellow fever vaccine. The CDR3 runs from the conserved cysteine through the conserved F or W. The D gene is left open where the match is weak. Rows may omit the clone size; those that give it use once, few, many or a size class.

clone size	V gene	D gene	J gene	CDR3 DNA	CDR3 protein
few	TRBV7-2	-	TRBJ2-3	TGTGCCAGCAAGGGAGGTGGGGGGGCCTTTACTAGCACAGATACGCAGTATTTT	CASKGGGGAFTSTDTQYF
many	TRBV7-3	-	TRBJ1-5	TGTGCCAGCAGCTTAACCAGTTTTGGGTCGGTTCATCAGCCCCAGCATTTT	CASSLTSFGSVHQPQHF
many	TRBV7-9	-	TRBJ1-4	TGTGCCAGCAGCTTAGCGTCGATTAGACAGCTGACGAAGGAAAAACTGTTTTTT	CASSLASIRQLTKEKLFF
many	TRBV25-1	TRBD1	TRBJ1-1	TGTGCCAGCAGTGAATGGGGGACAGGGGGGATAAACACTGAAGCTTTCTTT	CASSEWGTGGINTEAFF
few	TRBV12-5	-	TRBJ1-4	TGTGCTAGTGGTTTGGACGGGGTTCGCGAAAAACTGTTTTTT	CASGLDGVREKLFF
-	TRBV15	TRBD1	TRBJ1-2	TGTGCCACCAGCAGAGAGGGCCAGGGGGGATTTGGTAACTATGGCTACACCTTC	CATSREGQGGFGNYGYTF
-	TRBV24-1	TRBD1	TRBJ2-1	TGTGCCACCAGTGACGGGACAGGTGCGCTCTACAATGAGCAGTTCTTC	CATSDGTGALYNEQFF
-	TRBV5-4	TRBD2	TRBJ2-3	TGTGCCAGCAGCGGCCGGACTAGCGGGGACCTTGAGTATTTT	CASSGRTSGDLEYF
many	TRBV7-2	-	TRBJ2-3	TGTGCCAGCAGCTTAGAGGGAGCTCTGAGCACAGATACGCAGTATTTT	CASSLEGALSTDTQYF
-	TRBV5-1	-	TRBJ1-1	TGCGCCAGCAGCTGGGCCATACAGACTGAAGCTTTCTTT	CASSWAIQTEAFF
many	TRBV21-1	-	TRBJ2-3	TGTGCCAGCCTAAGAGGAGACAGGAGGGATACGCAGTATTTT	CASLRGDRRDTQYF
many	TRBV5-1	TRBD1	TRBJ1-2	TGCGCCAGCAGCACAGGGGACCGGGATGGCTACACCTTC	CASSTGDRDGYTF
few	TRBV24-1	-	TRBJ1-5	TGTGCCACCAGGGGGTATAGCAATCAGCCCCAGCATTTT	CATRGYSNQPQHF
few	TRBV27	TRBD2	TRBJ2-6	TGTGCCAGCAGTTTAACGGGAGGCAGGCGGAGCTCTGGGGCCAACGTCCTGACTTTC	CASSLTGGRRSSGANVLTF
few	TRBV7-9	-	TRBJ1-2	TGTGCCAGCGGGCGGGCTAACTATGGCTACACCTTC	CASGRANYGYTF
many	TRBV6-4	TRBD1	TRBJ2-5	TGTGCCAGCAGTGACCGACGCGGGAACAGGGGGACGGAGACCCAGTACTTC	CASSDRRGNRGTETQYF
many	TRBV12-3/TRBV12-4	-	TRBJ2-7	TGTGCCAGCAGCCGGCGGGACAGCTCCTACGAGCAGTACTTC	CASSRRDSSYEQYF
-	TRBV7-9	-	TRBJ1-1	TGTGCCAGCAGCCCAAATATCGCTGAAGCTTTCTTT	CASSPNIAEAFF
-	TRBV18	-	TRBJ1-1	TGTGCCAGCTCACCGTATACGGCGGATCCAGCTTTCTTT	CASSPYTADPAFF
-	TRBV14	-	TRBJ1-1	TGTGCCAGCAGCCACCGAGGGGGATTTAAAGCTTTCTTT	CASSHRGGFKAFF
-	TRBV20-1	-	TRBJ1-1	TGCAGTGCTAGGTCGAGCAGAGCTTTCTTT	CSARSSRAFF
-	TRBV5-1	TRBD2	TRBJ2-5	TGCGCCAGCAGCCTCGGGACTAGCGGGGGGGCTCGGGAGACCCAGTACTTC	CASSLGTSGGARETQYF
many	TRBV7-2	-	TRBJ1-5	TGTGCCAGCAGCTCCGGGGCATCCCGGTCCAATCAGCCCCAGCATTTT	CASSSGASRSNQPQHF
many	TRBV9	TRBD1	TRBJ1-2	TGTGCCAGCAGCGCGGACAGGGGGCCCCCGTATGACTATGGCTACACCTTC	CASSADRGPPYDYGYTF
few	TRBV20-1	-	TRBJ2-1	TGCAGTGCTAGGTCTGGCAGGGGTAGCAATGAGCAGTTCTTC	CSARSGRGSNEQFF
-	TRBV10-3	-	TRBJ2-5	TGTGCCATCAGTGGGGGGGACCAGGCAGAGACCAAGTACTTC	CAISGGDQAETKYF
many	TRBV5-1	TRBD1	TRBJ2-5	TGCGCCAGCAGCTTGAGAGACAGGGGGCGAGAGACCCAGTACTTC	CASSLRDRGRETQYF
many	TRBV4-3	TRBD1	TRBJ1-2	TGCGCCAGCAGCCAATTGGGACAGGGTGGCTACACCTTC	CASSQLGQGGYTF
few	TRBV18	-	TRBJ1-5	TGTGCCAGCTCACCACTTGCGGACAATCTCCAGCCCCAGCATTTT	CASSPLADNLQPQHF
-	TRBV15	-	TRBJ2-1	TGTGCCACCAGCAGAGACCCTCGAGGCGAGCAGTTCTTC	CATSRDPRGEQFF
many	TRBV5-1	-	TRBJ1-3	TGCGCCAGCAGCTTGGAAGCCAGGGGTCCTGGAAACACCATATATTTT	CASSLEARGPGNTIYF
-	TRBV5-6	-	TRBJ2-2	TGTGCCAGCAGCCCGGCGGTCCCAGGGACCGGGGAGCTGTTTTTT	CASSPAVPGTGELFF
-	TRBV18	-	TRBJ2-6	TGTGCCAGCTCACCCCCAGGGAGAGCCTCTGGGGCCAACGTCCTGACTTTC	CASSPPGRASGANVLTF
-	TRBV6-5	-	TRBJ2-6	TGTGCCAGCAGCAGAGGGCAGGGCTACTCATCTGGGGCCAACGTCCTGACTTTC	CASSRGQGYSSGANVLTF
many	TRBV7-2	TRBD1	TRBJ2-1	TGTGCCAGCAGCTTGACAGGGAATGAGCAGTTCTTC	CASSLTGNEQFF
-	TRBV6-5	-	TRBJ1-6	TGTGCCAGCAGCTCGACACCGGAGGGCAATTCACCCCTCCACTTT	CASSSTPEGNSPLHF
many	TRBV27	TRBD1	TRBJ2-5	TGTGCCAGCAGAGCAGGGGGCGCGCAGTCGTTTAGGACAGAGACCCAGTACTTC	CASRAGGAQSFRTETQYF
many	TRBV19	TRBD2	TRBJ2-7	TGTGCCAGTAGTATTGTAGCGGGGCGCTCCTACGAGCAGTACTTC	CASSIVAGRSYEQYF
many	TRBV3-1	-	TRBJ1-2	TGTGCCAGCAGCCAACGACAGGCGGCTAACTATGGCTACACCTTC	CASSQRQAANYGYTF
many	TRBV9	-	TRBJ2-5	TGTGCCAGCAGTATCGGCAGCGAAGAGACCCAGTACTTC	CASSIGSEETQYF
few	TRBV3-1	-	TRBJ1-2	TGTGCCAGCAGCCAAGGTGGGAAGGGCTACACCTTC	CASSQGGKGYTF
many	TRBV12-3/TRBV12-4	TRBD1	TRBJ1-2	TGTGCCAGCAGTTCCGGGACAGGGAGGCACACCTTC	CASSSGTGRHTF
-	TRBV19	-	TRBJ2-7	TGTGCCAGTAGTCCCACATGGAGAGGGGCTGGGGACGAGCAGTACTTC	CASSPTWRGAGDEQYF
many	TRBV18	TRBD1	TRBJ1-1	TGTGCCAGCTCACCACCGGCAGGGGGGAACACTGAAGCTTTCTTT	CASSPPAGGNTEAFF
many	TRBV6-5	-	TRBJ2-5	TGTGCCAGCACCCTACAGGGTCAAGAGACCCAGTACTTC	CASTLQGQETQYF